The entry that follows covers one T cell receptor beta chain sequence. Its antigen is not yet known. Base quality data are lacking; no much larger clone is found one base away. The data belong to a study of T cell responses to AZD1222 COVID-19 vaccine (dated by TCRdb to the early 2020s). A note on the overall study: AZD1222 recipients with second doses at about 4 weeks or about 12 weeks were pooled, because spike-specific TCR depth and breadth did not differ between schedules. TCR sequencing was performed for 230 to 250 trial participants, of whom about 200 were given two doses of AZD1222 and 26 were given two doses of MenACWY control vaccine. Enrollment into the trials was organized by age into subgroups of 18-55, 56-69 and 70-plus years, and those subgroups contained approximately 160, 26 and 62 TCR-sequenced participants, respectively.

The CDR3 regions of human TCRbeta chains were analyzed by immunosequencing. From the authors' description of their analysis: TCRs in the repertoires were matched against a reference library of SARS-CoV-2-specific TCRs that had been generated with the MIRA antigen-specificity platform. Breadth was defined as the fraction of unique TCRs that were SARS-CoV-2-associated, and depth was defined as the fraction of total T cells that were SARS-CoV-2-associated. Using the MIRA data, each spike-specific TCR was assigned both to the spike region to which the TCR was reactive and to a CD4 or CD8 class. Log10-transformed breadth and depth values were compared by one-way ANOVA with Sidak's multiple comparisons tests. The table was pulled from immuneACCESS by TCRdb, which kept in-frame rearrangements only. Such tables lose some clones; where checked, under half of the loss comes from unresolved V genes, and the rest has no known cause. From that table come the V and J calls and clone size; the DNA was used to work out D and trimming. The sample profile shows roughly 100,000 clones; about 90% of them were found once. The top ten clonotypes cover less than 6% of the sample.

The full study reports these points: After two AZD1222 doses, both the breadth and the depth of spike-specific TCRs were significantly higher than at day 0 and than in MenACWY recipients. Participants were mostly white British, with more females than males. The authors suggested clonal diversity may have been underestimated. The 56-69-year group was small, and its depth increase did not reach significance, likely because of low power. Conclusions about previously exposed vaccinees are limited, since just 5 or 6 AZD1222 recipients were seropositive for SARS-CoV-2 at baseline. The vaccine-associated CD4 TCRs covered the entire spike protein, and the dominant responses fell in regions 160-218 and 743-854. No day 14 peak-response samples were available, so repertoires were characterized only after the peak T cell response. Epitopes outside the regions mutated in the B.1.351 and B.1.1.7 variants were reportedly recognized by nearly half of the unique spike-specific TCRs.

The sample's time point label is to be understood as: baseline before first vaccination. Samples from vaccinated people were obtained from the UK trials COV001 and COV002, which included a single-blind randomized controlled phase 2/3 trial of AZD1222 (ChAdOx1 nCoV-19) in healthy adults. For TCRbeta chain sequencing, PBMC samples were collected from trial participants at day 0 and at day 28 after the second dose. The clonotype was recovered from an adult in good health. The specimen comprised peripheral blood, sampled on day 0 of AZD1222 vaccination.

The CDR3 protein sequence reads: CASSLTGGSEKLFF. Read as DNA, the sequence is TGTGCCAGCAGTCTAACAGGGGGGAGTGAAAAACTGTTTTTT. This receptor chain uses TRBV6-2 or TRBV6-3 and TRBJ1-4; TRBD1 agrees with 8 junctional bases. The CDR3 numbers 14 residues from cysteine through phenylalanine. The read is trimmed to its CDR3 DNA, 42 bases read in frame from base 1. The germline V gene specifies MNHEY as CDR1 and SVGEGT as CDR2. Trimming leaves V shorter by 5 bases and J shorter by 7 bases, with the junction holding 6 bases beyond the gene matches.